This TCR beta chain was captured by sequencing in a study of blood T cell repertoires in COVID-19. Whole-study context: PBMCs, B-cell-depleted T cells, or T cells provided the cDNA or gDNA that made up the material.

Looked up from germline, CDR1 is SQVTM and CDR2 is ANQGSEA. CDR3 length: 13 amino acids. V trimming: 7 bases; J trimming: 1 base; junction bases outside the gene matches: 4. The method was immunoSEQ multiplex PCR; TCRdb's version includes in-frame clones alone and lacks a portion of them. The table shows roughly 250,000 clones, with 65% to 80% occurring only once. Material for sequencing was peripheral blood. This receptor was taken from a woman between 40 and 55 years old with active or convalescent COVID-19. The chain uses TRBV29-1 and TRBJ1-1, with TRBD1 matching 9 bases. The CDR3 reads CSAKTGGNTEAFF. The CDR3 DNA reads TGCAGCGCAAAGACAGGGGGGAACACTGAAGCTTTCTTT.